The 12 T cell receptor beta chains given below trace back to one sample, sequenced in a study of cytomegalovirus exposure and HLA in healthy donors. Amplification used 60 Vbeta primers and 13 Jbeta primers. Some clones are missing from TCRdb's copy, which holds only in-frame ones; the method was immunoSEQ multiplex PCR. The repertoire consists of approximately 190,000 clones, with almost 85% occurring once and the leading ten covering approximately 0.25%. Input material: PBMCs. The origin of the receptors is a boy younger than 18 in good health and CMV-seronegative.

This sequence joins TRBV6-5 and TRBJ2-3, with D uncertain. Germline V gene sequence: CDR1 MNHEY, CDR2 SVGAGI. CDR3 size: 11 residues. The V end lost 5 bases, the J end lost 4 bases, and 4 bases lay between the germline ends. The CDR3 reads CASSTADTQYF. CDR3 DNA sequence: TGTGCCAGCAGTACGGCAGATACGCAGTATTTT.

The chain joins TRBV6-1 to TRBJ1-1; a possible D gene is TRBD1 (6 bases). The CDR3 extends over 13 amino acids. Germline V CDR1 and CDR2: MNHNS, SASEGT. Trimming shortened V by 4 bases and J by 4 bases, and 10 bases separated the two germline ends. The CDR3 DNA follows: TGTGCCAGCAGTGGACTACAGGGCACTGAAGCTTTCTTT. Translation gives CASSGLQGTEAFF.

This rearrangement joins TRBV27 to TRBJ2-5; D may be TRBD2 (7 bases). This CDR3 contains 14 residues. The germline V gene has CDR1 MNHEY and CDR2 SMNVEV (reference sequence). Trimming left V 3 bases short and J 5 bases short, with 13 bases between. The CDR3 sequence is CASSLGGRPETQYF. CDR3 nucleotides: TGTGCCAGCAGTTTGGGGGGGCGTCCGGAGACCCAGTACTTC.

This sequence joins TRBV7-8 and TRBJ1-5, with 9 nucleotides matching TRBD1. The V gene end was trimmed by 4 bases and the J gene end by 5 bases; junction bases not matched to a gene: 3. This CDR3 has 14 amino acids. The germline gives CDR1 SGHVS, CDR2 FQNEAQ. CDR3 protein: CASSWDREDQPQHF. The CDR3 bases are TGTGCCAGCAGCTGGGACAGGGAGGATCAGCCCCAGCATTTT.

The V call is TRBV6-1, the J call TRBJ2-1, with 7 bases lining up with TRBD1. The V gene end was trimmed by 7 bases and the J gene end by 8 bases; junction bases not matched to a gene: 11. Germline values: CDR1 MNHNS, CDR2 SASEGT. CDR3 length: 14 amino acids. The CDR3 loop reads CASTSGGATDEQFF. The CDR3 DNA is TGTGCCAGCACCTCAGGGGGAGCGACCGATGAGCAGTTCTTC.

This clone appeared a single time. The chain is built from TRBV5-1 and TRBJ2-3, with a tentative D call TRBD2 (6 bases). The CDR3 is 16 residues long. Looked up from germline, CDR1 is SGHRS and CDR2 is YFSETQ. The germline V and J ends were trimmed by 4 bases and 3 bases, with 18 bases remaining between them. Written as DNA, the CDR3 is TGCGCCAGCAGCACGGGGGACCGGGTGGGGACAGATACGCAGTATTTT. Its translation: CASSTGDRVGTDTQYF.

The V and J genes are TRBV27 and TRBJ2-5, with 7 bases aligning to TRBD2. The tail of the sequence fits TRBJ2-7 better, so the J call may be wrong. CDR3 length equals 14 residues. Germline-derived CDR1 and CDR2 are MNHEY and SMNVEV (reference sequence). CDR3 amino acids: CASAAGDQTYEQYF. Written as DNA, the CDR3 is TGTGCCAGCGCGGCGGGAGATCAAACCTACGAGCAGTACTTC.

The chain uses TRBV11-3 and TRBJ2-2, with TRBD2 matching 14 bases. V lost 3 bases, J lost 0 bases, and 9 bases stayed unmatched. CDR3 length equals 20 residues. Germline assignment: CDR1 SGHNT and CDR2 YENEEA. The CDR3 reads CASSFRGLAGDLANTGELFF. DNA of the CDR3: TGTGCCAGCAGCTTTAGGGGACTAGCGGGGGATCTCGCGAACACCGGGGAGCTGTTTTTT.

A word on this clone: Other DNA sequences in the same sample also yield this CDR3. The chain couples TRBV9 to TRBJ1-2; 7 positions agree with TRBD1. This CDR3 contains 13 residues. With 2 bases clipped from V and 4 bases from J, the junction kept 2 bases outside the gene matches. Germline values: CDR1 SGDLS, CDR2 YYNGEE. The CDR3 loop is CASSVSGGYGYTF. The CDR3 nucleotides are TGTGCCAGCAGCGTCTCAGGGGGCTATGGCTACACCTTC.

As for this clone: Different DNA sequences within this sample yield the same CDR3. This chain uses TRBV29-1 with TRBJ1-2; tentative D call: TRBD1 (5 bases). The V gene's germline CDR1 is SQVTM and CDR2 ANQGSEA. Trimming took 3 bases from V and 4 from J, leaving 9 bases between them. The CDR3 contains 12 residues. The CDR3 DNA reads as TGCAGCGTTGAGGGGGAGGCCTATGGCTACACCTTC. It is translated as CSVEGEAYGYTF. Together with reference TRBV29-1 and TRBJ1-2, the CDR3 gives the full variable domain: SAVISQKPSRDICQRGTSLTIQCQVDSQVTMMFWYRQQPGQSLTLIATANQGSEATYESGFVIDKFPISRPNLTFSTLTVSNMSPEDSSIYLCSVEGEAYGYTFGSGTRLTVV.

The chain is built from TRBV19 and TRBJ1-2, with D unclear. CDR3 length: 13 residues. The germline V gene has CDR1 LNHDA and CDR2 SQIVND (reference sequence). V lost 6 bases and J lost 2, with 10 bases in between. DNA of the CDR3: TGTGCCAGTAGACGGCGGGAGAACTATGGCTACACCTTC. Amino acid sequence: CASRRRENYGYTF.

The chain combines TRBV9 with TRBJ2-7; TRBD2 matches at 12 bases. The CDR3 runs to 15 residues. The V segment lost 0 bases and the J segment 3 bases; nucleotides outside the gene matches: 1. Germline V gene lookup returns CDR1 SGDLS and CDR2 YYNGEE. The CDR3: CASSVASGGDYEQYF. The DNA for the CDR3 is TGTGCCAGCAGCGTAGCTAGCGGGGGGGACTACGAGCAGTACTTC.